This entry describes one TCR beta chain. The data were obtained in a study of chemoradiotherapy in HPV16-positive cancers. Some clones are missing from TCRdb's copy, which holds only in-frame ones; the method was immunoSEQ multiplex PCR. The repertoire holds roughly 6,400 clones, with 75% to 90% as singletons. The source was tumor tissue, collected from a patient who underwent chemoradiotherapy. This TCR came from a human donor with HPV-associated anogenital cancer.

In nucleotides, the CDR3 is TGTGCCACCAGCACTCGGACAGGGTACGAAAAACTGTTTTTT. Protein sequence: CATSTRTGYEKLFF. The V call is TRBV15, the J call TRBJ1-4; TRBD1 matches at 8 bases. There are 14 residues in the CDR3. Trimming cost V 4 bases and J 8 bases; bases outside gene matches: 6. Germline CDR1 LNHNV, CDR2 YYDKDF (reference sequence). Combining the CDR3 with reference TRBV15 and TRBJ1-4 gives the whole variable domain DAMVIQNPRYQVTQFGKPVTLSCSQTLNHNVMYWYQQKSSQAPKLLFHYYDKDFNNEADTPDNFQSRRPNTSFCFLDIRSPGLGDTAMYLCATSTRTGYEKLFFGSGTQLSVL.